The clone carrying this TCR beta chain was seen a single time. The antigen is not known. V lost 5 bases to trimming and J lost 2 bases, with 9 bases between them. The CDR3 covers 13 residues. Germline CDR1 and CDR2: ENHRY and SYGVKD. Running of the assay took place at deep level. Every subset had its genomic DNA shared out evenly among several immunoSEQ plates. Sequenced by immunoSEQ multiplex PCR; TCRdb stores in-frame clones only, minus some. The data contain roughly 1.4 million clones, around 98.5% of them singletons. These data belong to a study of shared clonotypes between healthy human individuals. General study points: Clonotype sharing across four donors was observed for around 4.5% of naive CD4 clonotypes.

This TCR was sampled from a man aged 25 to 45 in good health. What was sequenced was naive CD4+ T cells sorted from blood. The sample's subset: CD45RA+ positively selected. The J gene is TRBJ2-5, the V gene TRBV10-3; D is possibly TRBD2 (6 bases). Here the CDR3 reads CAISRDLQETQYF. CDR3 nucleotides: TGTGCCATCAGTAGGGACTTACAAGAGACCCAGTACTTC.